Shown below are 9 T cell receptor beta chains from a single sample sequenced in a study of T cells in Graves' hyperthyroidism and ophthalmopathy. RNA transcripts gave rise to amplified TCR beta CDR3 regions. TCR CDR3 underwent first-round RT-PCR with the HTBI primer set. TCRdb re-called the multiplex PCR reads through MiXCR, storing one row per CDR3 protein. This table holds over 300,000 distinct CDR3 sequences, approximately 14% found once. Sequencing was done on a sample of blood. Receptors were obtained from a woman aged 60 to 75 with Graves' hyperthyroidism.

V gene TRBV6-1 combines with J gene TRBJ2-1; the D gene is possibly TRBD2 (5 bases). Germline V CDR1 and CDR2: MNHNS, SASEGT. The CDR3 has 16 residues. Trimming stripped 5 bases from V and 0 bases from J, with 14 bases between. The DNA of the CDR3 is TGTGCCAGCAGTTTTCTCGGGGAAAGCTCCTACAATGAGCAGTTCTTC. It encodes CASSFLGESSYNEQFF.

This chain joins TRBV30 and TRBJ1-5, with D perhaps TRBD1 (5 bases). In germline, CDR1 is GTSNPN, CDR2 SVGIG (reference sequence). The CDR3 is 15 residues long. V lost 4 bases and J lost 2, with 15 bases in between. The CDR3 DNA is TGTGCCTGGAAAAAACCGGGGCCGGGCAATCAGCCCCAGCATTTT. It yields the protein CAWKKPGPGNQPQHF.

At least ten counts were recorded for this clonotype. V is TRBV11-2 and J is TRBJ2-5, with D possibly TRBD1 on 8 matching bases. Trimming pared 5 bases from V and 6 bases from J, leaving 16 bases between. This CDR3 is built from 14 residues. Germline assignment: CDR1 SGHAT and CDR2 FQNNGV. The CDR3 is CASSSGQGGQTQYF. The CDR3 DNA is TGTGCCAGCAGCAGCGGACAGGGAGGGCAGACCCAGTACTTC.

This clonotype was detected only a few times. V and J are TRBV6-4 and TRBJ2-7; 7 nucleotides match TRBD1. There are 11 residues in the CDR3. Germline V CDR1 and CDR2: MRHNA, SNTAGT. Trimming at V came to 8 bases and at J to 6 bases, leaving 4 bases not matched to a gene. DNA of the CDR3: TGTGCCAGCGGAACAGGGGCCGAGCAGTACTTC. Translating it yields CASGTGAEQYF.

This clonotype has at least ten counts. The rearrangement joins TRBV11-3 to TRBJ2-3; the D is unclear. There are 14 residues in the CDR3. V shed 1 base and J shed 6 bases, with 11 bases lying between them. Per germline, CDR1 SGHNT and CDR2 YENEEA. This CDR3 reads CASSLGDPSDTQYF. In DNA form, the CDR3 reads TGTGCCAGCAGCTTAGGAGACCCCTCGGATACGCAGTATTTT. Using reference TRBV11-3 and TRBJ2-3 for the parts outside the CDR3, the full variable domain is EAGVVQSPRYKIIEKKQPVAFWCNPISGHNTLYWYLQNLGQGPELLIRYENEEAVDDSQLPKDRFSAERLKGVDSTLKIQPAELGDSAVYLCASSLGDPSDTQYFGPGTRLTVL.

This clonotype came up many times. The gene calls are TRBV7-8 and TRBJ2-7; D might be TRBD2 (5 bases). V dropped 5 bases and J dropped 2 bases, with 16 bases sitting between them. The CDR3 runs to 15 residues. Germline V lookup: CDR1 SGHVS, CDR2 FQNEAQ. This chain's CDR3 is CASSQTLEYAYEQYF. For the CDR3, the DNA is TGTGCCAGCAGCCAAACACTAGAGTACGCCTACGAGCAGTACTTC.

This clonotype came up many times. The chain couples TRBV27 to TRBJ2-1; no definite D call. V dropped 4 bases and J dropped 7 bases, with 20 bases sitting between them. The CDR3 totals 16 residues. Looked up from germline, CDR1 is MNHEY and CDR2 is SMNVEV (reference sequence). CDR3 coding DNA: TGTGCCAGCAGTTCAACACTGGACCTACTTCGTAATGAGCAGTTCTTC. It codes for CASSSTLDLLRNEQFF.

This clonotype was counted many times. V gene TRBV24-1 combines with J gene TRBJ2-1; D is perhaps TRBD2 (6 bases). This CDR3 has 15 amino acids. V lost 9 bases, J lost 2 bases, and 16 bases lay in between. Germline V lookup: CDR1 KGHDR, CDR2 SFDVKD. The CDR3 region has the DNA TGTGCCACCCGGATGGGTGGAGGGGCCTACAATGAGCAGTTCTTC. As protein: CATRMGGGAYNEQFF.

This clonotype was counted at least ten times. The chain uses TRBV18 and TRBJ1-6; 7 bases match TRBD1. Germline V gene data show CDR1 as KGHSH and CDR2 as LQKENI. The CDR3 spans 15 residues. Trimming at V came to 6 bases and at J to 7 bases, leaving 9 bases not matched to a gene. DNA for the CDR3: TGTGCCAGCTCCCCCGGGACAGTATTCAATTCACCCCTCCACTTT. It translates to CASSPGTVFNSPLHF.